This TCR beta chain emerged from a study of T-cell reconstitution after alpha-beta-depleted transplantation in children. The TCRbeta library incorporated unique molecular identifiers. Via MiXCR, TCRdb re-called the PCR reads, giving one row per CDR3 protein. The repertoire has over 100,000 distinct CDR3 sequences, around a tenth of them found once; the top ten carry under 40%. General observations from the study: Several hundred expanded graft clones reportedly supplied alpha-beta T cells about two months after transplant.

V lost 6 bases to trimming and J lost 0 bases, with 15 bases between them. Germline V lookup: CDR1 SGHTA, CDR2 FQGNSA. The CDR3 contains 17 residues. Turning to this clonotype: Its target is unknown.

V usage is TRBV7-2 and J usage is TRBJ2-6; D uncertain. Sequences were derived from PBMCs, sampled before TCRalphabeta/CD19-depleted stem cell transplant. This receptor was taken from a boy aged 2-9 years with acute lymphoblastic leukemia, due to receive a stem cell transplant. CDR3 sequence: CASRLFQDSSGANVLTF. CDR3 DNA: TGTGCCAGCAGATTATTCCAGGATAGCTCTGGGGCCAACGTCCTGACTTTC.